These 30 T cell receptor beta chains came from one sample sequenced in a study of response to subunit inactivated influenza vaccine. One entry per CDR3 protein, called by TCRdb with MiXCR from the RT-PCR reads. The sample lists about 610,000 distinct CDR3 sequences; 14% were seen once. This sample comprised PBMCs from blood, obtained 12 days after vaccination. These TCRs come from a man between 50 and 59 years old who received an inactivated influenza vaccine.

The V and J genes are TRBV20-1 and TRBJ2-1; 10 nucleotides line up with TRBD2. Germline loops: CDR1 DFQATT, CDR2 SNEGSKA (reference sequence). The V and J ends lost 0 bases and 7 bases, in that order; junction bases with no gene match: 3. CDR3 length equals 14 residues. CDR3 amino acids: CSARDGSGRNEQFF. The CDR3 DNA reads TGCAGTGCTAGAGATGGTAGCGGGAGGAATGAGCAGTTCTTC.

As for this clonotype: This clone may be a read error of a much larger clone one base away. The CDR3 carries no conserved terminal phenylalanine or tryptophan, so it likely arises from a read error. The genes are TRBV7-6 and TRBJ2-7; possibly TRBD1 or TRBD2 for D (6 bases each). V lost 5 bases and J lost 6, with 23 bases in between. The CDR3 totals 16 residues. The germline gives CDR1 SGHVS, CDR2 FNYEAQ. The CDR3 bases are TGTGCCAGCAGCCCCTATTCGGGCACAGGGAGGATCGAGCAGTACCTC. It specifies CASSPYSGTGRIEQYL.

About this clonotype: Given a much more abundant clone one base away, this may be a read error. The chain carries TRBV10-2 and TRBJ2-7; 11 bases map to TRBD1. Germline loops: CDR1 WSHSY, CDR2 SAAADI. The CDR3 is made up of 17 amino acids. Here the CDR3 reads CAGSEKFGTGGLDEQYF. The CDR3 DNA reads as TGCGCCGGCAGTGAGAAATTCGGGACAGGGGGTTTGGACGAGCAGTACTTC.

This clonotype was seen more than once but under ten times. This chain connects TRBV20-1 to TRBJ2-7; D unclear. The CDR3 covers 13 residues. Germline-derived CDR1 and CDR2 are DFQATT and SNEGSKA (reference sequence). Trimming took off 0 bases at V and 0 bases at J, with 6 bases between the two ends. The CDR3 nucleotides are TGCAGTGCTAGAGATCTTGTCTCCTACGAGCAGTACTTC. Its translation: CSARDLVSYEQYF.

The genes are TRBV6-1 and TRBJ1-1; a weak D match, TRBD1 (6 bases). Trimming took 8 bases from V and 0 from J, leaving 16 bases between them. CDR1 MNHNS and CDR2 SASEGT come from the germline V gene. The CDR3 spans 15 residues. The CDR3 here is CASLPEGGVNTEAFF. The DNA of the CDR3 is TGTGCCAGCCTACCCGAGGGGGGGGTGAACACTGAAGCTTTCTTT.

V and J are TRBV7-2 and TRBJ2-1, with 9 bases lining up with TRBD2. The germline gives CDR1 SGHTA, CDR2 FQGNSA. Unmatched junction bases numbered 12, after V lost 1 base and J lost 8 bases. The CDR3 spans 17 residues. CDR3 region: CASSLVSLAGAVDEQFF. CDR3 nucleotides: TGTGCCAGCAGCTTAGTCTCCTTAGCGGGAGCGGTGGATGAGCAGTTCTTC.

The chain is built from TRBV5-5 and TRBJ2-3; D is uncertain. Deletions cut 3 bases from V and 6 bases from J, with 11 bases between. CDR3 length equals 13 residues. Germline values: CDR1 SGHKS, CDR2 YYEKEE (reference sequence). The CDR3: CASSSVTFDTQYF. Here the CDR3 DNA reads TGTGCCAGCAGCTCCGTTACATTCGATACGCAGTATTTT.

The chain uses TRBV9 and TRBJ2-5; a possible D gene is TRBD2 (6 bases). Per the germline V gene, CDR1 is SGDLS and CDR2 is YYNGEE. The CDR3 is 14 amino acids. The germline V and J ends were trimmed by 4 bases and 5 bases, with 15 bases remaining between them. CDR3 amino acids: CASSRLGRGETQYF. The CDR3 DNA reads as TGTGCCAGCAGCAGACTAGGGCGCGGGGAGACCCAGTACTTC.

As DNA, the CDR3 is TGCAGTGGCTGGGACGAGCAGTTCTTC. Translating it yields CSGWDEQFF. The chain combines TRBV20-1 with TRBJ2-1; D could derive from TRBD1 or TRBD2 (5 bases each). V was clipped by 7 bases and J by 10 bases, with 8 bases between them. In germline, CDR1 is DFQATT, CDR2 SNEGSKA (reference sequence). The CDR3 is 9 residues long.

This clonotype was seen a few times. The rearrangement uses TRBV29-1 and TRBJ2-7; no firm D call. The CDR3 runs to 13 residues. The V gene's germline CDR1 is SQVTM and CDR2 ANQGSEA. The germline V and J ends were trimmed by 7 bases and 0 bases, with 13 bases remaining between them. The CDR3 DNA reads as TGCAGCGCCACCGTGAGAGGCTCCTACGAGCAGTACTTC. Its translation is CSATVRGSYEQYF.

V usage is TRBV20-1 and J usage is TRBJ2-2, with D uncertain. The CDR3 totals 16 residues. V lost 2 bases and J lost 1, with 14 bases in between. Germline V lookup: CDR1 DFQATT, CDR2 SNEGSKA (reference sequence). This chain's CDR3 is CSARPSRRRNTGELFF. In nucleotides, the CDR3 is TGCAGTGCTAGACCCTCCAGACGGCGGAACACCGGGGAGCTGTTTTTT.

This clonotype was picked up a small number of times. This sequence joins TRBV18 and TRBJ2-5; D may be TRBD2 (5 bases). V was pared by 4 bases and J by 4 bases, with 13 bases between. Germline assignment: CDR1 KGHSH and CDR2 LQKENI. This CDR3 comprises 14 residues. In DNA form, the CDR3 reads TGTGCCAGCTCACTCCGGACCCTAGCAGAGACCCAGTACTTC. It is translated as CASSLRTLAETQYF.

The genes are TRBV20-1 and TRBJ2-3; D might be TRBD1 or TRBD2, each matching 6 bases. Germline V lookup: CDR1 DFQATT, CDR2 SNEGSKA (reference sequence). The CDR3 runs to 16 residues. Trimming took off 0 bases at V and 4 bases at J, with 17 bases between the two ends. The CDR3 DNA sequence: TGCAGTGCTAGAGATGAGTTATGGGGGGCCGCAGATACGCAGTATTTT. It encodes CSARDELWGAADTQYF.

The rearrangement links TRBV10-3 to TRBJ2-7, with 7 bases that match TRBD2. The CDR3 runs to 15 residues. V was pared by 3 bases and J by 5 bases, with 10 bases of the junction left unmatched. Germline loops: CDR1 ENHRY, CDR2 SYGVKD. CDR3 DNA: TGTGCCATCAGTGATCTCATGGCGGGAGCTCACGAGCAGTACTTC. Protein product: CAISDLMAGAHEQYF.

Ten or more counts support this clonotype. This sequence joins TRBV6-1 and TRBJ2-7, with no clear D. Germline-derived CDR1 and CDR2 are MNHNS and SASEGT. The V gene lost 3 bases and the J gene lost 4 bases, with 10 bases spanning the gap. The CDR3 spans 13 residues. The CDR3 sequence: CASSDRPIYEQYF. The CDR3 DNA follows: TGTGCCAGCAGTGACCGACCGATATACGAGCAGTACTTC.

This clonotype has just a few counts. This chain joins TRBV4-1 and TRBJ2-1, with 10 bases fitting TRBD2. Germline V gene sequence: CDR1 MGHRA, CDR2 YSYEKL. Trimming at V came to 1 base and at J to 6 bases, leaving 12 bases not matched to a gene. CDR3 length equals 18 residues. CDR3 region: CASSQGGASGSGVNEQFF. The DNA of the CDR3 is TGCGCCAGCAGCCAAGGTGGGGCTAGCGGGAGTGGGGTCAATGAGCAGTTCTTC.

This clonotype was counted a few times. The V call is TRBV3-1, the J call TRBJ1-2, with D unresolved. The CDR3 runs 13 residues. V was shortened by 4 bases and J by 8 bases, with 14 bases between the two germline ends. CDR1 is LGHDT and CDR2 is YNNKEL in the germline V gene (reference sequence). The CDR3 here is CASSPEAVMGYTF. CDR3 DNA sequence: TGTGCCAGCAGCCCAGAAGCAGTTATGGGCTACACCTTC.

This clonotype showed up just a few times. The chain recombines TRBV12-3 or TRBV12-4 with TRBJ2-3; 8 nucleotides match TRBD2. The CDR3 spans 15 residues. V was pared by 6 bases and J by 4 bases, with 9 bases of the junction left unmatched. The CDR3 DNA follows: TGTGCCAGCAGGCCCGGGGGGGCTTGGGCAGATACGCAGTATTTT. This codes for CASRPGGAWADTQYF.

In this sample, this clonotype turned up a few times. V gene TRBV7-3 combines with J gene TRBJ1-4; D not resolved. V was clipped by 5 bases and J by 8 bases, with 12 bases between them. The germline CDR1 and CDR2 sequences are SGHTA and FQGTGA. The CDR3 totals 13 residues. The CDR3 coding sequence is TGTGCCAGCAGCCTACTACCCGGAGAAAAACTGTTTTTT. It yields the protein CASSLLPGEKLFF.

This chain connects TRBV6-2 or TRBV6-3 to TRBJ1-2, with a possible D match to TRBD1 (5 bases). V lost 6 bases, J lost 8 bases, and 19 bases lay in between. Germline V lookup: CDR1 MNHEY, CDR2 SVGEGT. CDR3 size: 14 residues. The CDR3 loop is CASSLRRDSNGYTF. In DNA, the CDR3 is TGTGCCAGCAGCCTCAGGCGAGACAGCAACGGCTACACCTTC.

In its sample, this clonotype was seen many times. V is TRBV11-1 and J is TRBJ2-4, with 7 positions matching TRBD1. CDR3 length: 16 amino acids. Germline V CDR1 and CDR2: SGHAT, FQDESV (reference sequence). J was trimmed by 0 bases and V by 5 bases; bases with no gene match: 7. This CDR3 is CASSTWTGLAKNIQYF. The DNA for the CDR3 is TGTGCCAGCAGCACCTGGACAGGATTAGCCAAAAACATTCAGTACTTC.

In its sample, this clonotype was seen once. This rearrangement joins TRBV9 to TRBJ2-1; maybe TRBD2 (6 bases). Trimming stripped 0 bases from V and 0 bases from J, with 16 bases between. The CDR3 totals 18 residues. Looked up from germline, CDR1 is SGDLS and CDR2 is YYNGEE. CDR3 nucleotides: TGTGCCAGCAGCGTAGCTACCTTGGCGGGGTACTCCTACAATGAGCAGTTCTTC. It codes for CASSVATLAGYSYNEQFF.

This clonotype occurred a few times. V usage is TRBV7-3 and J usage is TRBJ2-2, with 8 positions matching TRBD1. Germline V lookup: CDR1 SGHTA, CDR2 FQGTGA. Trimming cost V 4 bases and J 5 bases; bases outside gene matches: 6. The CDR3 loop spans 15 amino acids. Here the CDR3 reads CASSYGTGRTGELFF. The CDR3 DNA sequence: TGTGCCAGCAGCTACGGGACAGGACGGACCGGGGAGCTGTTTTTT.

This clonotype showed up many times. The chain employs TRBV7-2 and TRBJ2-7, with 10 bases fitting TRBD1. CDR3 length: 14 amino acids. V was clipped by 1 base and J by 6 bases; unmatched bases: 3. Germline V gene lookup returns CDR1 SGHTA and CDR2 FQGNSA. The CDR3 coding sequence is TGTGCCAGCAGCTTAGTGGACAGGGGGGGCGAGCAGTACTTC. Translating it yields CASSLVDRGGEQYF.

This clonotype occurred a few times. V usage is TRBV20-1 and J usage is TRBJ1-1, with D unclear. This CDR3 region has 12 residues. The V gene lost 1 base and the J gene lost 7 bases, with 10 bases spanning the gap. Germline-derived CDR1 and CDR2 are DFQATT and SNEGSKA (reference sequence). CDR3 DNA: TGCAGTGCTAGAGGGTCATCGGGTGAAGCTTTCTTT. Residues: CSARGSSGEAFF.

This clonotype was recorded a few times. The chain joins TRBV30 to TRBJ2-3, with 8 bases lining up with TRBD2. In germline, CDR1 is GTSNPN, CDR2 SVGIG (reference sequence). Trimming cost V 4 bases and J 2 bases; bases outside gene matches: 11. The CDR3 has 16 residues. CDR3 loop: CAWTRVTGGNTDTQYF. In DNA, the CDR3 is TGTGCCTGGACCAGAGTGACGGGGGGGAACACAGATACGCAGTATTTT.

This clonotype showed up just a few times. The J gene is TRBJ1-1, the V gene TRBV9; D is undetermined. Per germline, CDR1 SGDLS and CDR2 YYNGEE. The CDR3 is made up of 15 amino acids. V shed 4 bases and J shed 4 bases, with 17 bases lying between them. The CDR3 loop reads CASSRDMWAGTEAFF. The CDR3 nucleotides read TGTGCCAGCAGCAGAGACATGTGGGCTGGCACTGAAGCTTTCTTT.

V is TRBV28 and J is TRBJ2-7; 8 bases match TRBD2. V was pared by 5 bases and J by 1 base, with 7 bases of the junction left unmatched. Looked up from germline, CDR1 is MDHEN and CDR2 is SYDVKM. CDR3 length: 15 amino acids. The CDR3 nucleotides read TGTGCCAGCAGTCCCCGCCGCGGGGGGTCCTACGAGCAGTACTTC. Translating it yields CASSPRRGGSYEQYF.

The chain joins TRBV29-1 to TRBJ2-1, with D possibly matching TRBD2 (5 bases). Between the trimmed V and J ends, which lost 5 bases and 9 bases, there was a span of 8 bases. Germline V gene data show CDR1 as SQVTM and CDR2 as ANQGSEA. This CDR3 has 10 amino acids. In DNA form, the CDR3 reads TGCAGCGTTCGGCGGGCTGAGCAGTTCTTC. Encoded protein: CSVRRAEQFF.

The chain combines TRBV18 with TRBJ2-1; the D gene is possibly TRBD1 (6 bases). The V and J ends lost 3 bases and 5 bases respectively, with 14 bases between them. This CDR3 comprises 15 residues. Germline V gives CDR1 KGHSH, CDR2 LQKENI. In DNA form, the CDR3 reads TGTGCCAGCTCACCGGGACAAACATCCCACAATGAGCAGTTCTTC. It encodes CASSPGQTSHNEQFF.